This TCR beta chain comes out of a study of blood T cell repertoires in COVID-19. TCRdb's copy holds only in-frame clones and misses some; the assay was immunoSEQ multiplex PCR. The sample carries roughly 160,000 clones, 82% recorded once. The specimen sequenced was PBMCs or T cells enriched from blood (not recorded which). The receptor was isolated from a man aged 60 to 75 who had recovered from COVID-19.

CDR3 nucleotides: TGCGCCAGCAGCGTACCGGGACAGGCTAATTCACCCCTCCACTTT. This sequence encodes CASSVPGQANSPLHF. This chain connects TRBV5-1 to TRBJ1-6, with TRBD1 matching 8 bases. V trimming: 4 bases; J trimming: 6 bases; junction bases outside the gene matches: 6. CDR3 length: 15 residues. Per the germline V gene, CDR1 is SGHRS and CDR2 is YFSETQ. Filled out from reference TRBV5-1 and TRBJ1-6, the complete variable domain reads KAGVTQTPRYLIKTRGQQVTLSCSPISGHRSVSWYQQTPGQGLQFLFEYFSETQRNKGNFPGRFSGRQFSNSRSEMNVSTLELGDSALYLCASSVPGQANSPLHFGNGTRLTVT.